This TCR beta chain was sequenced in a study of blood T cell repertoires in COVID-19. Study details: Sites in the United States, Italy and Spain provided acute and convalescent COVID-19 samples. From T cells, B-cell-depleted T cells, or PBMCs came the material, which was cDNA or gDNA.

The protocol was immunoSEQ multiplex PCR, while the TCRdb copy is restricted to in-frame clones and leaves out a portion. Here the sample spans roughly 250,000 clones, 85% to 95% being singletons. The germline V gene has CDR1 MGHRA and CDR2 YSYEKL. This CDR3 is 16 amino acids long. The V and J ends lost 3 bases and 2 bases, in that order; junction bases with no gene match: 4. This clone was seen a handful of times. The sample consisted of PBMCs or T cells enriched from blood (not recorded which). This TCR was recovered from a woman aged 18 to 35 who had recovered from COVID-19. The rearrangement uses TRBV4-1 and TRBJ2-2, with TRBD1 matching 9 bases. DNA of the CDR3: TGCGCCAGCAGCCACCCCACAGGGGGCAACACCGGGGAGCTGTTTTTT. Translating gives CASSHPTGGNTGELFF.